The rows below give T cell receptor beta chains drawn from one sample of a study of T cells after yellow fever vaccination. Using its own MiXCR run on the 5' RACE reads, TCRdb lists one record per CDR3 protein. The table records roughly 330,000 distinct CDR3 sequences, about 4% of them present only once. The specimen was PBMCs, collected 5 days after the yellow fever booster vaccination. The source is a man aged 18 to 30 who received the YFV17D yellow fever vaccine. Each CDR3 is given with its conserved first and last residue. D genes are given only for firm matches. Clone size is stated in some rows and not others, as once, few, many or a class when expanded.

.	TRBV18	TRBJ1-1	many	TGTGCCAGCTCCCCGGACAACCCGGACACTGAAGCTTTCTTT	CASSPDNPDTEAFF
.	TRBV7-8	TRBJ2-2	few	TGTGCCAGCAGCTTAGTTTCATCCGGGGAGCTGTTTTTT	CASSLVSSGELFF
.	TRBV15	TRBJ2-1	.	TGTGCCACCAGCAGGAGTTGGACTTCGGGGGCCTACAATGAGCAGTTCTTC	CATSRSWTSGAYNEQFF
.	TRBV30	TRBJ2-3	.	TGTGCCTGGCAGGTTCCTAGCACAGATACGCAGTATTTT	CAWQVPSTDTQYF
.	TRBV5-1	TRBJ1-6	.	TGCGCCAGCAGCTCCCGGGGGACTTTTAATTCACCCCTCCACTTT	CASSSRGTFNSPLHF
.	TRBV9	TRBJ1-6	.	TGTGCCAGCAGCGTAAATAATTCACCCCTCCACTTT	CASSVNNSPLHF
.	TRBV12-3/TRBV12-4	TRBJ2-1	few	TGTGCCAGCAGTTTATTGGGACTCTACAATGAGCAGTTCTTC	CASSLLGLYNEQFF
.	TRBV25-1	TRBJ1-5	.	TGTGCCAGCAGTGCCAACCCAGGTCAGCCCCAGCATTTT	CASSANPGQPQHF
.	TRBV10-3	TRBJ2-5	many	TGTGCCATCACCCGAGACAGCAACCAAGAGACCCAGTACTTC	CAITRDSNQETQYF
.	TRBV20-1	TRBJ1-1	.	TGCAGTGCGACCCGGGCGGGGTCGGGGACTGAAGCTTTCTTT	CSATRAGSGTEAFF
.	TRBV6-2/TRBV6-3	TRBJ1-1	few	TGTGCCAGCAGTTACTCGTTTCAAGGTTCGGCTGAAGCTTTCTTT	CASSYSFQGSAEAFF
TRBD2	TRBV7-3	TRBJ2-2	many	TGTGCCAGCAGTCCGCATGTGGAGTGGCGGGGGTATAACACCGGGGAGCTGTTTTTT	CASSPHVEWRGYNTGELFF
TRBD1	TRBV6-9	TRBJ2-5	few	TGTGCCAGCAGTTATCCGGAGGGACAGGGGACCATGACCTCGCCACGGGAGACCCAGTACTTC	CASSYPEGQGTMTSPRETQYF
.	TRBV12-3/TRBV12-4	TRBJ2-1	.	TGTGCCAGCAGTTTGTGGACACTTACCTACAATGAGCAGTTCTTC	CASSLWTLTYNEQFF
.	TRBV12-5	TRBJ2-1	.	TGTGCTAGTGGCCCACCCCCGACAGTCCCCGGGAATGAGCAGTTCTTC	CASGPPPTVPGNEQFF
.	TRBV7-9	TRBJ2-5	.	TGTGCCAGCAGCTCCGTTACGGGAGTTGGGAGGGAGACCCAGTACTTC	CASSSVTGVGRETQYF
.	TRBV20-1	TRBJ2-1	few	TGCAGTGCTGGCGCGCAGGGGAAAAATGAGCAGTTCTTC	CSAGAQGKNEQFF
TRBD2	TRBV9	TRBJ2-1	many	TGTGCCAGCAGCGTGGGGGGGACCTACAATGAGCAGTTCTTC	CASSVGGTYNEQFF
TRBD1	TRBV5-6	TRBJ1-2	.	TGTGCCAGCAGCTCGGGACAGGGCTACACCTTC	CASSSGQGYTF
.	TRBV5-1	TRBJ1-3	many	TGCGCCAGCAGCTTGGCCCGTACGGGCTCTGGAAACACCATATATTTT	CASSLARTGSGNTIYF
.	TRBV5-1	TRBJ2-1	few	TGCGCCAGCAGCGAACGGGACGGCCGCTCCTACAATGAGCAGTTCTTC	CASSERDGRSYNEQFF
.	TRBV6-1	TRBJ2-1	many	TGTGCCAGCACCTCCGATTCTTACAATGAGCAGTTCTTC	CASTSDSYNEQFF
TRBD2	TRBV20-1	TRBJ2-1	few	TGCAGTGCTAGATCCCCAGCGGGGGGGATCTATGAGCAGTTCTTC	CSARSPAGGIYEQFF
.	TRBV29-1	TRBJ2-7	.	TGCAGCGTTGCGACAGATACCTACGAGCAGTACTTC	CSVATDTYEQYF
TRBD2	TRBV18	TRBJ2-3	many	TGTGCCAGCTCACCGAGGACTAGCCCCGCAGATACGCAGTATTTT	CASSPRTSPADTQYF
.	TRBV7-2	TRBJ2-3	.	TGTGCCAGCTGGGGGGCGGGGGAATGGGCGCAGTATTTT	CASWGAGEWAQYF
TRBD1	TRBV24-1	TRBJ2-3	few	TGTGCCACCAGTGATATTTTAGCCTCCGGGACAGGGGCAGATACGCAGTATTTT	CATSDILASGTGADTQYF
.	TRBV4-2	TRBJ2-7	many	TGTGCCAGCAGCCAAGATCGGGGAACCGGGACCGTGTCCTACGAGCAGTACTTC	CASSQDRGTGTVSYEQYF
TRBD1	TRBV7-2	TRBJ2-7	many	TGTGCCAGCAGCCGACCCACAGGGGTCGAGCAGTACTTC	CASSRPTGVEQYF
TRBD1	TRBV27	TRBJ2-5	many	TGTGCCAGCAGCCCGTGGACGGACAGGCAACAAGAGACCCAGTACTTC	CASSPWTDRQQETQYF
TRBD2	TRBV7-8	TRBJ2-3	many	TGTGCCAGCAGCCCTGGGACTAGCGGGGGAAATACGCAGTATTTT	CASSPGTSGGNTQYF
.	TRBV20-1	TRBJ2-6	.	TGCAGTGCTATCTCTGGGGCCAACGTCCTGACTTTC	CSAISGANVLTF
.	TRBV18	TRBJ2-5	many	TGTGCCAGCTCACCGGACCTGGGGGAGACCCAGTACTTC	CASSPDLGETQYF